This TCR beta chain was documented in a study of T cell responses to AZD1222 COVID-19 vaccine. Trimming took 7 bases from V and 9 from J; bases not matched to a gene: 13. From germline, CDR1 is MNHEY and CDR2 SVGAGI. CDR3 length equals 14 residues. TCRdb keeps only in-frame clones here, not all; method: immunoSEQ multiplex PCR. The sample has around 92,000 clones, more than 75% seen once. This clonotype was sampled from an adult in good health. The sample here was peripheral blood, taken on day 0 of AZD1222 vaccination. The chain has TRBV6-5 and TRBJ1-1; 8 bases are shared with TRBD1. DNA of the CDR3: TGTGCCAGCACCCTCGAGACAGGGGTTGGACAAGCTTTCTTT. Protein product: CASTLETGVGQAFF.